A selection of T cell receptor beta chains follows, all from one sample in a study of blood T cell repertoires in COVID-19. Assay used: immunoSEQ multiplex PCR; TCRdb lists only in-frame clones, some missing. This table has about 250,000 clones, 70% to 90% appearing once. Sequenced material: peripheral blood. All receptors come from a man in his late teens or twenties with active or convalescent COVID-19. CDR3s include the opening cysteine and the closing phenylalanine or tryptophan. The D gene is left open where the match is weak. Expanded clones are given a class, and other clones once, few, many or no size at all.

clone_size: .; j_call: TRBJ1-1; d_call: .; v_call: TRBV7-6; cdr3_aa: CASSEDGRGILEAFF; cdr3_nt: TGTGCCAGCAGCGAAGACGGGAGGGGGATCCTTGAAGCTTTCTTT
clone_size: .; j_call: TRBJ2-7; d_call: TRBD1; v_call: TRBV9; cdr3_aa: CASSVDPQGGTGEQYF; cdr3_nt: TGTGCCAGCAGCGTAGATCCACAGGGGGGAACGGGCGAGCAGTACTTC
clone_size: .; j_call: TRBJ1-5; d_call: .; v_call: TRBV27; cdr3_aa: CASSFLAGAAQPQHF; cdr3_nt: TGTGCCAGCAGTTTCTTAGCAGGGGCGGCTCAGCCCCAGCATTTT
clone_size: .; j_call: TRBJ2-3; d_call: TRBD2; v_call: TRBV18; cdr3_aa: CASSPFGTSGPDTQYF; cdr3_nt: TGTGCCAGCTCACCATTTGGGACTAGTGGGCCAGATACGCAGTATTTT
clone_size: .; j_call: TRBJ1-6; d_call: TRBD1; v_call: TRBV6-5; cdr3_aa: CASSYGDSNSPLHF; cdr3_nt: TGTGCCAGCAGTTACGGGGACAGCAATTCACCCCTCCACTTT
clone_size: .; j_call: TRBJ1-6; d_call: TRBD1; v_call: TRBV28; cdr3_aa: CASSSRVGQGANSPLHF; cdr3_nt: TGTGCCAGCAGTTCTAGGGTGGGACAGGGGGCCAATTCACCCCTCCACTTT
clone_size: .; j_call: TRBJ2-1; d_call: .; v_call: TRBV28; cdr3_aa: CASSGREQFF; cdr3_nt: TGTGCCAGCAGTGGGAGGGAGCAGTTCTTC
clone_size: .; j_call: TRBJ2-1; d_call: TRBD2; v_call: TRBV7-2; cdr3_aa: CASSLVAGGEQFF; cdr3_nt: TGTGCCAGCAGCTTAGTGGCGGGAGGGGAGCAGTTCTTC
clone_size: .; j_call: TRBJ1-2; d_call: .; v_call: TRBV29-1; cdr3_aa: CSVLGRQETNYGYTF; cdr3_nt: TGCAGCGTCTTGGGGCGACAGGAGACTAACTATGGCTACACCTTC
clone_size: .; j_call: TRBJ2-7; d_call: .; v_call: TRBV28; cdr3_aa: CASSFGDKNYEQYF; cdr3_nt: TGTGCCAGCAGTTTCGGGGACAAGAACTACGAGCAGTACTTC
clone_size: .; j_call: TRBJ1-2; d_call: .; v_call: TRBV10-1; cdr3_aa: CASSDSGHQGYTF; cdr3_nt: TGCGCCAGCAGTGATTCGGGACACCAAGGCTACACCTTC
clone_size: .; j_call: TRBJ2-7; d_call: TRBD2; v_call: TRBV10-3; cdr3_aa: CAISEPTSATDEQYF; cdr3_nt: TGTGCCATCAGTGAGCCGACTAGCGCCACCGACGAGCAGTACTTC
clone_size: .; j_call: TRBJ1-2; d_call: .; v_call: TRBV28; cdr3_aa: CASSSANRVFGYTF; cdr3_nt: TGTGCCAGCAGTTCCGCGAACAGGGTTTTTGGCTACACCTTC
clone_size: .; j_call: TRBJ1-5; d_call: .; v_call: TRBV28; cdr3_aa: CASSNRQPQHF; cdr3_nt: TGTGCCAGCAGCAACAGGCAGCCCCAGCATTTT
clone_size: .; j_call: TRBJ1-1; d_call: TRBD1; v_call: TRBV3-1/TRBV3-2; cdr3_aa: CASEDPGQGNTEAFF; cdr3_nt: TGTGCCAGCGAGGATCCGGGACAGGGGAACACTGAAGCTTTCTTT
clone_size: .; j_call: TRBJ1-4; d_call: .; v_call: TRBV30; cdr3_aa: CAWNRQSFTTNEKLFF; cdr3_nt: TGTGCCTGGAACCGACAGAGCTTTACAACTAATGAAAAACTGTTTTTT
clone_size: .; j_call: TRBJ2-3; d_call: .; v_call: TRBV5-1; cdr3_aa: CASSRDTTTDTQYF; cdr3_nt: TGCGCCAGCAGCCGGGACACAACCACAGATACGCAGTATTTT
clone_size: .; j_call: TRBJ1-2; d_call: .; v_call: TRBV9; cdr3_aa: CASSVDPRGYGYTF; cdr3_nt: TGTGCCAGCAGCGTAGACCCCCGGGGCTATGGCTACACCTTC
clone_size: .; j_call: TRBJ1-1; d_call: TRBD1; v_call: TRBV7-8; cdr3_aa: CASSLGTGGEAFF; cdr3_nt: TGTGCCAGCAGCTTAGGGACAGGGGGCGAAGCTTTCTTT
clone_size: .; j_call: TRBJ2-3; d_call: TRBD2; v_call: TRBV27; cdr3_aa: CASRRPGLGTDTQYF; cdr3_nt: TGTGCCAGCCGCCGCCCGGGACTAGGCACAGATACGCAGTATTTT
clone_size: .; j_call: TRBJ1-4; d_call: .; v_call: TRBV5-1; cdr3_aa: CASSLDSFNEKLFF; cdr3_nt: TGCGCCAGCAGCTTGGACAGCTTTAATGAAAAACTGTTTTTT
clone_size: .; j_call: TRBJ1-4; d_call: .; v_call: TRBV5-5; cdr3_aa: CASSLGVGGEKLFF; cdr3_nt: TGTGCCAGCAGCTTGGGTGTGGGAGGTGAAAAACTGTTTTTT
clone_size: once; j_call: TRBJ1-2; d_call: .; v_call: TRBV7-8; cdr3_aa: CASSLSLYGYTF; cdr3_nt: TGTGCCAGCAGCTTGAGCCTCTATGGCTACACCTTC
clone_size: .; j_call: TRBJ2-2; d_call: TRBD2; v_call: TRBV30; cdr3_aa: CAWSTGLAGGLGELFF; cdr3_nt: TGTGCCTGGTCGACCGGACTAGCGGGGGGACTCGGGGAGCTGTTTTTT
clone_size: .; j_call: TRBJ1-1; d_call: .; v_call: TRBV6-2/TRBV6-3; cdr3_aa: CASSYSITAEAFF; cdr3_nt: TGTGCCAGCAGTTACTCGATAACAGCTGAAGCTTTCTTT